Below are 25 T cell receptor beta chains sequenced from a single sample in a study of blood T cell repertoires in COVID-19 (dated by TCRdb to the early 2020s). The library was obtained by the immunoSEQ multiplex PCR assay. This is the immuneACCESS table as TCRdb keeps it, with only in-frame sequences that have V and J called. A part of the clones is gone; compared with another copy, unresolved V genes explain less than half, and the rest is unexplained. This sample holds about 240,000 clones; more than 80% were observed only once. Roughly 5.5% of the sample is taken by the ten largest. The sample taken for sequencing was peripheral blood. The receptor source for this set is a human donor in a cohort sampled during active COVID-19.

The V gene is TRBV3-1 (or the pseudogene TRBV3-2), the J gene TRBJ1-1; D might be TRBD1 (5 bases). The CDR3 contains 15 residues. From germline, CDR1 is LGHDT and CDR2 YNNKEL (reference sequence). Trimming cost V 2 bases and J 9 bases, with 19 bases left between them. This CDR3 is CASSQYDRGWDQAFF. In DNA form, the CDR3 reads TGTGCCAGCAGCCAATACGACAGAGGCTGGGATCAAGCTTTCTTT.

The J gene is TRBJ1-6, the V gene TRBV5-4; no clear D gene. The CDR3 is 15 residues long. CDR1 and CDR2 (germline): SGHNT, YYREEE (reference sequence). V was shortened by 5 bases and J by 0 bases, with 9 bases between the two germline ends. The chain's CDR3 is CASRRESSYNSPLHF. CDR3 in DNA: TGTGCCAGCAGGCGGGAGAGCTCCTATAATTCACCCCTCCACTTT.

The V and J genes are TRBV5-6 and TRBJ2-2; 12 nucleotides line up with TRBD1. The CDR3 totals 16 residues. J lost 5 bases, V lost 4 bases, and 6 bases had no gene match. Germline V gives CDR1 SGHDT, CDR2 YYEEEE. CDR3: CASSLPGQGATGELFF. In DNA, the CDR3 is TGTGCCAGCAGCCTACCGGGACAGGGGGCAACCGGGGAGCTGTTTTTT. Based on the CDR3 plus reference TRBV5-6 and TRBJ2-2, the full variable domain is DAGVTQSPTHLIKTRGQQVTLRCSPKSGHDTVSWYQQALGQGPQFIFQYYEEEERQRGNFPDRFSGHQFPNYSSELNVNALLLGDSALYLCASSLPGQGATGELFFGEGSRLTVL.

This chain connects TRBV12-3 or TRBV12-4 to TRBJ1-5; no firm D call. The CDR3 loop spans 13 amino acids. The V end was cut by 5 bases, the J end by 4 bases, with 9 bases between. The DNA of the CDR3 is TGTGCCAGCAGTAAGGCGGGGAATCAGCCCCAGCATTTT. Protein sequence: CASSKAGNQPQHF.

This clone came up once. The chain has TRBV7-6 and TRBJ2-1; 11 nucleotides line up with TRBD2. The CDR3 sequence is 15 residues long. Germline CDR1 SGHVS, CDR2 FNYEAQ. J was trimmed by 7 bases and V by 5 bases; bases with no gene match: 7. CDR3 in DNA: TGTGCCAGCAGCCCCACTAGCGGGAGTGGAAATGAGCAGTTCTTC. The encoded protein is CASSPTSGSGNEQFF. Supplemented by reference TRBV7-6 and TRBJ2-1, the full variable domain reads GAGVSQSPRYKVTKRGQDVALRCDPISGHVSLYWYRQALGQGPEFLTYFNYEAQQDKSGLPNDRFSAERPEGSISTLTIQRTEQRDSAMYRCASSPTSGSGNEQFFGPGTRLTVL.

This chain connects TRBV5-8 to TRBJ1-5, with 10 bases aligning to TRBD1. J lost 5 bases, V lost 4 bases, and 9 bases had no gene match. Germline CDR1 and CDR2: SGHTS and YDEGEE. The CDR3 is made up of 16 amino acids. The CDR3: CASSLGQGPSHQPQHF. Written as DNA, the CDR3 is TGTGCCAGCAGCCTGGGACAGGGGCCATCTCATCAGCCCCAGCATTTT.

The chain uses TRBV30 and TRBJ2-5, with 10 bases identical to TRBD2. The junction had 10 bases not matched to a gene; V was cut back by 4 bases and J by 5 bases. The CDR3 length is 15 residues. The V gene's germline CDR1 is GTSNPN and CDR2 SVGIG (reference sequence). DNA for the CDR3: TGTGCCTGGATTTCAAAGCGGGGGGGCCGGGAGACCCAGTACTTC. It yields the protein CAWISKRGGRETQYF.

This chain uses TRBV29-1 with TRBJ1-5; D gene uncertain. Germline loops: CDR1 SQVTM, CDR2 ANQGSEA. Between the trimmed V and J ends, which lost 4 bases and 0 bases, there was a span of 10 bases. The CDR3 is made up of 14 amino acids. The CDR3 DNA follows: TGCAGCGTTGTGGGAGATGATAGCAATCAGCCCCAGCATTTT. Its protein is CSVVGDDSNQPQHF.

This chain uses TRBV7-8 with TRBJ2-3, with D perhaps TRBD1 (6 bases). Between the trimmed V and J ends, which lost 5 bases and 4 bases, there was a span of 13 bases. Germline CDR1 is SGHVS and CDR2 is FQNEAQ. This CDR3 has 14 amino acids. CDR3: CASSQGGRADTQYF. CDR3 in DNA: TGTGCCAGCAGCCAAGGGGGAAGGGCAGATACGCAGTATTTT.

CDR3: CSAYTGDEQYF. The CDR3 region has the DNA TGCAGTGCGTATACAGGGGACGAGCAGTACTTC. The V and J genes are TRBV20-1 and TRBJ2-7; 7 bases agree with TRBD1. Germline loops: CDR1 DFQATT, CDR2 SNEGSKA (reference sequence). This CDR3 has 11 amino acids. V lost 6 bases, J lost 5 bases, and 4 bases stayed unmatched.

This chain joins TRBV28 and TRBJ2-1; 11 nucleotides match TRBD2. The J segment lost 1 base and the V segment lost 5 bases, leaving 4 bases of the junction unmatched. The CDR3 runs 16 residues. In germline, CDR1 is MDHEN, CDR2 SYDVKM. The CDR3 region has the DNA TGTGCCAGCAGTCCACTAGCGGGAGTATCCTACAATGAGCAGTTCTTC. Its translation is CASSPLAGVSYNEQFF. The full variable domain, with the rest looked up from reference TRBV28 and TRBJ2-1, is DVKVTQSSRYLVKRTGEKVFLECVQDMDHENMFWYRQDPGLGLRLIYFSYDVKMKEKGDIPEGYSVSREKKERFSLILESASTNQTSMYLCASSPLAGVSYNEQFFGPGTRLTVL.

V is TRBV28 and J is TRBJ2-7, with TRBD2 identical over 7 bases. The germline V gene has CDR1 MDHEN and CDR2 SYDVKM. Trimming cost V 8 bases and J 5 bases; bases outside gene matches: 9. CDR3 length: 13 amino acids. CDR3 sequence: CASGVGGRDEQYF. The CDR3 region has the DNA TGTGCCAGCGGCGTGGGAGGGCGCGACGAGCAGTACTTC. Combining the CDR3 with reference TRBV28 and TRBJ2-7 gives the whole variable domain DVKVTQSSRYLVKRTGEKVFLECVQDMDHENMFWYRQDPGLGLRLIYFSYDVKMKEKGDIPEGYSVSREKKERFSLILESASTNQTSMYLCASGVGGRDEQYFGPGTRLTVT.

V gene TRBV5-1 combines with J gene TRBJ1-1; tentatively, D is TRBD1 (6 bases). The CDR3 is 14 amino acids. CDR1 and CDR2 (germline): SGHRS, YFSETQ. Trimming removed 0 bases at V and 7 bases at J, with 13 bases between. The CDR3 DNA sequence: TGCGCCAGCAGCTTGGCCATGGGGGCAAATGAAGCTTTCTTT. The encoded protein is CASSLAMGANEAFF.

The rearrangement joins TRBV24-1 to TRBJ2-7, with D possibly matching TRBD2 (6 bases). Per germline, CDR1 KGHDR and CDR2 SFDVKD. This CDR3 is 14 amino acids long. V lost 5 bases and J lost 1, with 11 bases in between. CDR3 residues: CATSAPGLSYEQYF. DNA for the CDR3: TGTGCCACCAGTGCCCCGGGACTTTCCTACGAGCAGTACTTC.

The chain is built from TRBV5-4 and TRBJ2-4; 10 positions agree with TRBD1. CDR3 length: 19 residues. The trim removed 3 bases at V and 1 base at J, leaving 13 bases unmatched. From germline, CDR1 is SGHNT and CDR2 YYREEE (reference sequence). CDR3 sequence: CASSSHLLGGQGAKNIQYF. The CDR3 DNA is TGTGCCAGCAGCTCGCACCTCCTAGGGGGACAGGGGGCCAAAAACATTCAGTACTTC.

This clone has just one count. The chain recombines TRBV14 with TRBJ1-3; 8 bases agree with TRBD1. V was pared by 5 bases and J by 9 bases, with 9 bases of the junction left unmatched. Germline V CDR1 and CDR2: SGHDN, FVKESK. CDR3 length equals 14 residues. CDR3 sequence reads: CASSLQGGFGTIYF. In nucleotides, the CDR3 is TGTGCCAGCAGCTTACAGGGGGGTTTTGGCACCATATATTTT.

The J gene is TRBJ2-1, the V gene TRBV6-4; 9 bases are shared with TRBD2. Looked up from germline, CDR1 is MRHNA and CDR2 is SNTAGT. The V gene end was trimmed by 3 bases and the J gene end by 5 bases; junction bases not matched to a gene: 2. The CDR3 loop spans 14 amino acids. In DNA, the CDR3 is TGTGCCAGCAGTGAGAGACTAGCGGACAATGAGCAGTTCTTC. It encodes CASSERLADNEQFF.

The rearrangement joins TRBV20-1 to TRBJ1-4; D gene uncertain. Germline V CDR1 and CDR2: DFQATT, SNEGSKA (reference sequence). Deletions cut 2 bases from V and 7 bases from J, with 5 bases between. This CDR3 has 11 amino acids. CDR3 nucleotide sequence: TGCAGTGCTAGAATCGGTGAAAAACTGTTTTTT. Translation: CSARIGEKLFF.

This chain connects TRBV7-2 to TRBJ1-5, with TRBD1 matching over 7 bases. The ends lost 1 base at V and 15 bases at J; junction bases unmatched: 9. Germline assignment: CDR1 SGHTA and CDR2 FQGNSA. The CDR3 has 13 residues. The CDR3 DNA is TGTGCCAGCAGCTTAGGACAGGGCGATAGGGCGCATTTT. Translated, it gives CASSLGQGDRAHF.

V and J are TRBV19 and TRBJ1-4; D call uncertain. The V end lost 1 base, the J end lost 8 bases, and 5 bases lay between the germline ends. Germline V gives CDR1 LNHDA, CDR2 SQIVND (reference sequence). This CDR3 region has 12 residues. The CDR3 reads CASSIAREKLFF. The DNA for the CDR3 is TGTGCCAGTAGTATAGCACGGGAAAAACTGTTTTTT.

This clone has a single count. J is TRBJ2-1 and V is TRBV10-2; D might be TRBD2 (6 bases). CDR1 is WSHSY, CDR2 SAAADI, per germline. The CDR3 spans 16 residues. The ends were cut back, 2 bases at V and 6 bases at J, with 17 bases in the middle. The CDR3 DNA reads TGCGCCAGCAGTGAGGTCGTGGGAGGCTCTTCCAATGAGCAGTTCTTC. Its translation: CASSEVVGGSSNEQFF.

The chain uses TRBV5-1 and TRBJ2-2, with 7 bases aligning to TRBD2. The length of the CDR3 is 15 residues. The trim removed 4 bases at V and 6 bases at J, leaving 9 bases unmatched. CDR1 and CDR2 from the germline V gene are SGHRS and YFSETQ. The chain's CDR3 is CASSRASGVPGELFF. CDR3 sequence (DNA): TGCGCCAGCAGCCGGGCTAGCGGCGTACCCGGGGAGCTGTTTTTT. Together with reference TRBV5-1 and TRBJ2-2, the CDR3 gives the full variable domain: KAGVTQTPRYLIKTRGQQVTLSCSPISGHRSVSWYQQTPGQGLQFLFEYFSETQRNKGNFPGRFSGRQFSNSRSEMNVSTLELGDSALYLCASSRASGVPGELFFGEGSRLTVL.

The rearrangement joins TRBV19 to TRBJ2-5, with D perhaps matching TRBD2 (5 bases). Between the trimmed V and J ends, which lost 4 bases and 3 bases, there was a span of 9 bases. Germline CDR1 is LNHDA and CDR2 is SQIVND (reference sequence). The CDR3 length is 13 residues. CDR3 sequence (DNA): TGTGCCAGTAGTACCCAGCGGAAAGAGACCCAGTACTTC. Its translation: CASSTQRKETQYF.

The chain links TRBV30 to TRBJ2-7; 10 nucleotides match TRBD2. CDR1 is GTSNPN, CDR2 SVGIG, per germline (reference sequence). This CDR3 is built from 15 residues. Trimming took 1 base from V and 5 from J; bases not matched to a gene: 8. The CDR3 loop is CAWSGPSGRLHEQYF. CDR3 DNA: TGTGCCTGGAGTGGACCTAGCGGGAGACTCCACGAGCAGTACTTC.

The chain combines TRBV19 with TRBJ2-1; TRBD2 agrees at 8 bases. The CDR3 is made up of 16 amino acids. Germline V gene lookup returns CDR1 LNHDA and CDR2 SQIVND (reference sequence). The trim removed 2 bases at V and 6 bases at J, leaving 9 bases unmatched. Here the CDR3 reads CASSILSLAGSNEQFF. The CDR3 region has the DNA TGTGCCAGTAGTATATTAAGTCTAGCGGGTTCCAATGAGCAGTTCTTC.